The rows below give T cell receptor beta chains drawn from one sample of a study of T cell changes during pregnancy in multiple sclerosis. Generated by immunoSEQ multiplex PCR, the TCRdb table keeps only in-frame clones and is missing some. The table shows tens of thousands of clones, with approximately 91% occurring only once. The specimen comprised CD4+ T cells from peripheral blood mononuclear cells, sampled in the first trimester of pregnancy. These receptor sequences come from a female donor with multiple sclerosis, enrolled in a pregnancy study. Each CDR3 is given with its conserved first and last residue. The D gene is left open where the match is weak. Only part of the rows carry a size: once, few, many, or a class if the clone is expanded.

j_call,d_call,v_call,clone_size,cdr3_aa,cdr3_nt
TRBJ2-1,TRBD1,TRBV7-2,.,CASSGTGGGVYEQFF,TGTGCCAGCAGCGGTACAGGGGGAGGTGTGTATGAGCAGTTCTTC
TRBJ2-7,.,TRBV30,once,CAWSFGQQSEQYF,TGTGCCTGGAGTTTTGGACAGCAAAGCGAGCAGTACTTC
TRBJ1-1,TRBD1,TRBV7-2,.,CASNTGQGDDTEAFF,TGTGCCAGCAACACCGGACAGGGGGACGACACTGAAGCTTTCTTT
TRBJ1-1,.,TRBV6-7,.,CASSKRGPGIITEAFF,TGTGCCAGCAGTAAACGGGGTCCGGGGATAATCACTGAAGCTTTCTTT
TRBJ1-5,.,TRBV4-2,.,CASSQGQGYSNQPQHF,TGTGCCAGCAGCCAAGGGCAGGGCTATAGCAATCAGCCCCAGCATTTT
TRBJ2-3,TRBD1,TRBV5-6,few,CASSLGQGPDTQYF,TGTGCCAGCAGCCTCGGACAGGGTCCAGATACGCAGTATTTT
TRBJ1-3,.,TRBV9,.,CASSRGGDGVSGNTIYF,TGTGCCAGCAGCAGGGGGGGGGACGGAGTCTCTGGAAACACCATATATTTT
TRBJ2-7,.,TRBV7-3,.,CASSRPGAYEQYF,TGTGCCAGCAGTCGTCCAGGGGCCTACGAGCAGTACTTC
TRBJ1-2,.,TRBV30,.,CAWMGGSTQNYGYTF,TGTGCCTGGATGGGCGGGTCGACTCAAAACTATGGCTACACCTTC
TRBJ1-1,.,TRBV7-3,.,CASSLTRIVDTEAFF,TGTGCCAGCAGCTTAACGCGGATCGTGGACACTGAAGCTTTCTTT
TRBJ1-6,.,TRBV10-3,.,CALSGTGGSPLHF,TGTGCCCTATCCGGGACGGGGGGTTCACCCCTCCACTTT
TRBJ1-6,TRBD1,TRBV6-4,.,CASSDSSGTGGSPLHF,TGTGCCAGCAGTGACTCGAGCGGGACAGGGGGATCACCCCTCCACTTT
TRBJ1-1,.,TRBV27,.,CASSLHPTRYTEAFF,TGTGCCAGCAGTCTTCACCCGACAAGGTACACTGAAGCTTTCTTT
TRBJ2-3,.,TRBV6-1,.,CASRETVSTDTQYF,TGTGCCAGCAGGGAGACAGTGAGCACAGATACGCAGTATTTT
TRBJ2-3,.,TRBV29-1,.,CSVVRGASDTQYF,TGCAGCGTTGTCCGGGGGGCATCGGATACGCAGTATTTT
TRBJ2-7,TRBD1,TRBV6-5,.,CASSYFPGQGAGEQYF,TGTGCCAGCAGTTACTTTCCGGGACAGGGGGCAGGGGAGCAGTACTTC
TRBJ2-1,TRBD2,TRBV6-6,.,CASSYWGGNEQFF,TGTGCCAGCAGTTACTGGGGGGGCAATGAGCAGTTCTTC
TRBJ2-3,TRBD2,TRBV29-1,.,CSISGGAGNTQYF,TGCAGCATTAGCGGGGGGGCCGGGAATACGCAGTATTTT
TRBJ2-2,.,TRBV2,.,CASSRNRVPTGELFF,TGTGCCAGCAGTCGGAACAGGGTCCCCACCGGGGAGCTGTTTTTT
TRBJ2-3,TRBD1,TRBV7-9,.,CASSRTGGWTDTQYF,TGTGCCAGCAGCCGGACAGGGGGCTGGACAGATACGCAGTATTTT
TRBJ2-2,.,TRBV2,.,CASSGSRNTGELFF,TGTGCCAGCAGTGGTAGCAGGAACACCGGGGAGCTGTTTTTT
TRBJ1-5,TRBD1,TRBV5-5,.,CASSSGDSDNQPQHF,TGTGCCAGCAGCTCGGGGGACAGCGACAATCAGCCCCAGCATTTT
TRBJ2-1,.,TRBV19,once,CASTPPWANEQFF,TGTGCCAGTACCCCCCCTTGGGCCAATGAGCAGTTCTTC
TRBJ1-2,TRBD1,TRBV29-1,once,CSVEGQQGARGYTF,TGCAGCGTTGAAGGCCAACAGGGGGCACGTGGCTACACCTTC
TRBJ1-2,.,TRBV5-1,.,CASSLEGGYGYTF,TGCGCCAGCAGCTTGGAGGGGGGGTACGGCTACACCTTC
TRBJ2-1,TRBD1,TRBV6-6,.,CASSYSGQAIYNEQFF,TGTGCCAGCAGTTACTCGGGACAGGCCATCTACAATGAGCAGTTCTTC
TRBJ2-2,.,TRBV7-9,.,CASSKYRVVGELFF,TGTGCCAGCAGCAAGTACAGGGTAGTCGGGGAGCTGTTTTTT
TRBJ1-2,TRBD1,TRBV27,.,CASSFRTGGRSIEGYTF,TGTGCCAGCAGTTTCCGGACAGGGGGTAGGTCGATAGAGGGCTACACCTTC
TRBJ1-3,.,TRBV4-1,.,CASSQGLPDTIYF,TGCGCCAGCAGCCAAGGGCTCCCTGACACCATATATTTT
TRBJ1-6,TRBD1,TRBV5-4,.,CASSTRDRGHSPLHF,TGTGCCAGCAGCACGAGAGACAGGGGGCATTCACCCCTCCACTTT
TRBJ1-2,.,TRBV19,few,CASNIQVSHYGYTF,TGTGCCAGTAACATACAGGTTTCCCACTATGGCTACACCTTC
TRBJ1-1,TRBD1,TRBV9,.,CASSDRTGLNREAFF,TGTGCCAGCAGCGACCGGACAGGCCTGAATCGTGAAGCTTTCTTT
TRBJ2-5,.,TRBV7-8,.,CASSYEQGRETQYF,TGTGCCAGCAGCTACGAACAGGGGAGGGAGACCCAGTACTTC
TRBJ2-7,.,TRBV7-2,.,CASSSGRVYEQYF,TGTGCCAGCAGCTCGGGAAGGGTCTACGAGCAGTACTTC
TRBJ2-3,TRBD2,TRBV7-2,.,CASRLAGGFSDTQYF,TGTGCCAGCAGACTAGCGGGGGGATTCTCAGATACGCAGTATTTT
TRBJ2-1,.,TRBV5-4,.,CASSYPGSAVRQFF,TGTGCCAGCAGTTATCCGGGATCTGCCGTACGGCAGTTCTTC
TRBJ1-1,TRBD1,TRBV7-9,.,CASSFDPTGGRQAFF,TGTGCCAGCAGCTTCGATCCAACAGGGGGTAGACAAGCTTTCTTT
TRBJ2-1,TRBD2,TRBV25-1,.,CASSELGLAGYNEQFF,TGTGCCAGCAGTGAATTGGGACTAGCGGGGTACAATGAGCAGTTCTTC